The present TCR beta chain was sequenced within a study of regulatory T cells in long-lasting Graves disease. Study details: Prior antithyroid drug treatment in newly diagnosed Graves' patients lasted under 3 months. General study points: Sampling was limited to peripheral blood rather than thyroid tissue.

CDR3-region Arm-PCR and iRepertoire HTBI primers produced the TCR beta libraries. TCRdb fed the multiplex PCR reads into MiXCR, producing one record per CDR3 protein. The sample carries 200,000 to 300,000 distinct CDR3 sequences, around 20% recorded once. As to this clonotype: Its matching antigen is unknown.

Time point specified: newly diagnosed GD, antithyroid drugs for less than 3 months. The TCR library was made from RNA extracted from PBMCs. The patients were enrolled through endocrinology in Xi'an, China. The CDR3 sequence is 14 residues long. Germline trimming cut 6 bases from V and 5 bases from J; bases unmatched to any gene: 5. The chain recombines TRBV12-3 or TRBV12-4 with TRBJ1-5; TRBD1 matches 9 bases. The specimen was peripheral blood mononuclear cells (PBMCs), collected at new diagnosis, from a patient treated with antithyroid drugs. This TCR derives from a female donor with Graves disease. The CDR3 loop is CASSLGQGHQPQHF. The CDR3 DNA reads as TGTGCCAGCAGCCTGGGACAGGGACATCAGCCCCAGCATTTT.